What follows are 18 T cell receptor beta chains derived from one specimen sequenced in a study of CD8+ T cells in alopecia areata. The sample's treatment: oral pan-JAK inhibitor, 5-10 mg twice daily. Following RNA extraction, reverse transcription yielded cDNA that acted as the sequencing template. Profiling relied on immunoSEQ multiplex PCR, and the TCRdb table lists in-frame clones only, not all of them. The sample lists about 120,000 clones, about 59% occurring once. The sample here was CD4+ T cells sorted from blood, taken at week 4, from a patient treated with tofacitinib. The receptors were sampled from a human donor with alopecia areata.

The chain has TRBV29-1 and TRBJ2-5; D is possibly TRBD2 (6 bases). The CDR3 extends over 15 amino acids. Germline V CDR1 and CDR2: SQVTM, ANQGSEA. V was trimmed by 6 bases and J by 0 bases, leaving 17 bases between them. The chain's CDR3 is CSVLPWGGNQETQYF. The CDR3 DNA follows: TGCAGCGTGCTCCCCTGGGGAGGTAACCAAGAGACCCAGTACTTC.

This clone was recorded a few times. This chain connects TRBV29-1 to TRBJ2-1; D remains ambiguous. V dropped 4 bases and J dropped 10 bases, with 11 bases sitting between them. The V gene's germline CDR1 is SQVTM and CDR2 ANQGSEA. This CDR3 is built from 11 residues. CDR3 protein: CSVARSWEQFF. Here the CDR3 DNA reads TGCAGCGTTGCTCGGAGTTGGGAGCAGTTCTTC.

This chain connects TRBV4-1 to TRBJ2-2; TRBD1 or TRBD2 may be the D gene (6 bases each). The V and J ends lost 2 bases and 5 bases respectively, with 15 bases between them. From germline, CDR1 is MGHRA and CDR2 YSYEKL. CDR3 length: 16 amino acids. The CDR3 is CASSQSIQGGTGELFF. As DNA, the CDR3 is TGCGCCAGCAGCCAATCTATACAGGGAGGTACCGGGGAGCTGTTTTTT.

This clone was found once. The chain combines TRBV7-2 with TRBJ2-2; 8 nucleotides line up with TRBD1. CDR3 length: 16 amino acids. V shed 2 bases and J 6 bases; nucleotides not matched to a gene: 8. Looked up from germline, CDR1 is SGHTA and CDR2 is FQGNSA. CDR3 DNA: TGTGCCAGCAGCTTATCAGGGGGCGAGGTTCCCGGGGAGCTGTTTTTT. The encoded protein is CASSLSGGEVPGELFF.

The sample holds a few counts of this clone. The V call is TRBV29-1, the J call TRBJ1-1; D gene uncertain. This CDR3 contains 13 residues. V dropped 0 bases and J dropped 1 base, with 6 bases sitting between them. Germline-derived CDR1 and CDR2 are SQVTM and ANQGSEA. The CDR3, as DNA: TGCAGCGTTGAAGATCGACAGAACACTGAAGCTTTCTTT. Translation: CSVEDRQNTEAFF.

The V call is TRBV29-1, the J call TRBJ2-2; D unclear. Germline lookup yields CDR1 SQVTM and CDR2 ANQGSEA. With 7 bases removed from V and 1 base from J, the gap between germline ends came to 13 bases. This CDR3 contains 14 residues. CDR3 residues: CSARPALNTGELFF. The CDR3, as DNA: TGCAGCGCCCGACCAGCACTGAACACCGGGGAGCTGTTTTTT.

This clone turned up a few times. The chain links TRBV7-3 to TRBJ2-5, with D maybe TRBD2 (6 bases). Germline V gives CDR1 SGHTA, CDR2 FQGTGA. This CDR3 is built from 12 residues. Trimming removed 2 bases from V and 7 bases from J, with 8 bases in between. The CDR3 DNA follows: TGTGCCAGCAGCTTACTGGGGGGGACCCAGTACTTC. This sequence encodes CASSLLGGTQYF.

This clone was observed a handful of times. CDR3 bases: TGTGCCAGCAGCCTGGACAGGGGGCACGACGAGCAGTACTTC. Translation gives CASSLDRGHDEQYF. This chain connects TRBV7-2 to TRBJ2-7; 11 nucleotides agree with TRBD1. Germline CDR1 and CDR2: SGHTA and FQGNSA. The CDR3 is 14 amino acids. V lost 5 bases and J lost 5; bases outside the gene matches: 5. Based on the CDR3 plus reference TRBV7-2 and TRBJ2-7, the full variable domain is GAGVSQSPSNKVTEKGKDVELRCDPISGHTALYWYRQSLGQGLEFLIYFQGNSAPDKSGLPSDRFSAERTGGSVSTLTIQRTQQEDSAVYLCASSLDRGHDEQYFGPGTRLTVT.

The rearrangement links TRBV29-1 to TRBJ1-2; TRBD1 matches at 10 bases. V gave up 7 bases and J gave up 0 bases; unmatched junction bases: 2. The CDR3 has 13 amino acids. CDR1 SQVTM and CDR2 ANQGSEA come from the germline V gene. CDR3 in amino acids: CSAGTGANYGYTF. CDR3 DNA sequence: TGCAGCGCTGGGACAGGGGCTAACTATGGCTACACCTTC.

The rearrangement uses TRBV7-2 and TRBJ2-5; D ambiguous. Germline values: CDR1 SGHTA, CDR2 FQGNSA. The V end lost 7 bases, the J end lost 5 bases, and 11 bases lay between the germline ends. There are 12 residues in the CDR3. The CDR3 nucleotides read TGTGCCAGCACCCCGAACCGGGAGACCCAGTACTTC. It is translated as CASTPNRETQYF.

V and J are TRBV6-6 and TRBJ1-2; the match to TRBD1 covers 9 bases. Germline V gene lookup returns CDR1 MNHNY and CDR2 SVGAGI (reference sequence). V lost 6 bases to trimming and J lost 6 bases; unmatched junction nucleotides: 5. The CDR3 is 13 residues long. CDR3 sequence: CASRDRGWDGYTF. For the CDR3, the DNA is TGTGCCAGCAGGGACAGGGGCTGGGATGGCTACACCTTC.

This chain uses TRBV28 with TRBJ2-1; 8 nucleotides match TRBD1. Germline V gives CDR1 MDHEN, CDR2 SYDVKM. J was trimmed by 1 base and V by 5 bases; bases with no gene match: 7. This CDR3 has 16 amino acids. DNA for the CDR3: TGTGCCAGCAGTGCCTCCGGGACAGGATCCTACAATGAGCAGTTCTTC. Translation gives CASSASGTGSYNEQFF. The variable domain in full, completed from reference TRBV28 and TRBJ2-1, reads DVKVTQSSRYLVKRTGEKVFLECVQDMDHENMFWYRQDPGLGLRLIYFSYDVKMKEKGDIPEGYSVSREKKERFSLILESASTNQTSMYLCASSASGTGSYNEQFFGPGTRLTVL.

This rearrangement joins TRBV9 to TRBJ2-1, with D unclear. This CDR3 has 13 residues. Germline CDR1 is SGDLS and CDR2 is YYNGEE. V was clipped by 1 base and J by 6 bases, with 8 bases between them. This CDR3 reads CASSVSVANEQFF. The CDR3 DNA reads TGTGCCAGCAGCGTATCCGTGGCCAATGAGCAGTTCTTC.

This clone was picked up many times. V and J are TRBV7-2 and TRBJ2-7; TRBD2 might be the D (5 bases). Germline CDR1 and CDR2: SGHTA and FQGNSA. Trimming shortened V by 2 bases and J by 2 bases, and 10 bases separated the two germline ends. The CDR3 runs 14 residues. CDR3 loop: CASSLSGGAYEQYF. CDR3 nucleotides: TGTGCCAGCAGCTTAAGCGGAGGAGCCTACGAGCAGTACTTC.

The chain has TRBV7-7 and TRBJ2-1; 10 nucleotides agree with TRBD2. The V segment lost 5 bases and the J segment 8 bases; nucleotides outside the gene matches: 9. Germline CDR1 and CDR2: SSHAT and FNYEAQ (reference sequence). The CDR3 consists of 15 residues. CDR3 sequence: CASSRTSGTGDEQFF. In DNA form, the CDR3 reads TGTGCCAGCAGCCGTACTAGCGGGACGGGGGATGAGCAGTTCTTC. Supplemented by reference TRBV7-7 and TRBJ2-1, the full variable domain reads GAGVSQSPRYKVTKRGQDVTLRCDPISSHATLYWYQQALGQGPEFLTYFNYEAQPDKSGLPSDRFSAERPEGSISTLTIQRTEQRDSAMYRCASSRTSGTGDEQFFGPGTRLTVL.

The chain couples TRBV7-2 to TRBJ1-5, with D tentatively TRBD1 (5 bases). The CDR3 is made up of 14 amino acids. Per the germline V gene, CDR1 is SGHTA and CDR2 is FQGNSA. V dropped 4 bases and J dropped 4 bases, with 11 bases sitting between them. In DNA form, the CDR3 reads TGTGCCAGCAGCTCCGTCCGGGGGAATCAGCCCCAGCATTTT. Amino acid sequence: CASSSVRGNQPQHF.

The V gene is TRBV29-1, the J gene TRBJ1-2; D remains ambiguous. The CDR3 has 14 residues. Trimming left V 4 bases short and J 4 bases short, with 16 bases between. Per germline, CDR1 SQVTM and CDR2 ANQGSEA. The CDR3 protein is CSVAGGPGVYGYTF. The CDR3 nucleotides read TGCAGCGTTGCGGGTGGTCCGGGTGTCTATGGCTACACCTTC.

This chain joins TRBV30 and TRBJ2-1; weak D call: TRBD1 (5 bases). Germline V gene sequence: CDR1 GTSNPN, CDR2 SVGIG (reference sequence). V was trimmed by 3 bases and J by 5 bases, leaving 8 bases between them. This CDR3 has 12 residues. The CDR3 nucleotides read TGTGCCTGGAGCCAGGGAAACAATGAGCAGTTCTTC. It codes for CAWSQGNNEQFF.